A single sample gave rise to the 23 T cell receptor beta chains below, sequenced in a study of CD8+CD57+ T cells in acquired aplastic anemia. Patients chosen for sequencing had shown CD8+CD57+ cell expansion by flow cytometry. Genomic DNA served as template for TCR beta VDJ and CDR3 profiling. Each CDR3 protein gets one entry after TCRdb re-called the reads with MiXCR. The sample lists 250,000 to 300,000 distinct CDR3 sequences, approximately 57% seen once, with roughly 1.2% in the top ten. Sequences were obtained from sorted CD4+, CD8+, or CD8+CD57+ T cells (not recorded which) from PBMCs. The receptors were gathered from a human donor with aplastic anemia.

This clonotype was picked up a small number of times. The chain carries TRBV7-3 and TRBJ2-1; TRBD2 is a possible D gene (7 bases). Germline V CDR1 and CDR2: SGHTA, FQGTGA. The ends were cut back, 1 base at V and 3 bases at J, with 13 bases in the middle. CDR3 length equals 16 residues. The CDR3 sequence: CASSLNAGAGYNEQFF. CDR3 bases: TGTGCCAGCAGCTTAAATGCGGGGGCCGGCTACAATGAGCAGTTCTTC.

The chain links TRBV12-3 or TRBV12-4 to TRBJ1-2, with TRBD1 matching 7 bases. After removal of 6 bases from V and 5 bases from J, the junction contained 15 bases not matched to a gene. CDR3 size: 16 residues. The CDR3 region has the DNA TGTGCCAGCAGCGTAGGGACAGACAACCCGACATATGGCTACACCTTC. This encodes CASSVGTDNPTYGYTF.

As concerns this clonotype: One junction end disagrees with the germline gene, perhaps due to a read error. The chain joins TRBV7-3 to TRBJ2-3; possibly TRBD2 for D (5 bases). Germline loops: CDR1 SGHTA, CDR2 FQGTGA. CDR3 size: 14 residues. The CDR3 loop is CASTEGQTRDTQYF. The CDR3 DNA follows: TGCGCCAGCACAGAGGGTCAAACCCGGGATACGCAGTATTTT.

This clonotype was counted only a few times. CDR3 DNA sequence: TGTGCCAGCAGCTTTAGCGGGGGAAGCTCCTACAATGAGCAGTTCTTC. It translates to CASSFSGGSSYNEQFF. This chain links TRBV11-3 with TRBJ2-1; 9 bases are a match to TRBD2. The CDR3 sequence is 16 residues long. V lost 3 bases and J lost 0; bases outside the gene matches: 3. The germline CDR1 and CDR2 sequences are SGHNT and YENEEA.

The rearrangement joins TRBV15 to TRBJ2-7, with unresolved D. This CDR3 is 15 amino acids long. Germline V gene data show CDR1 as LNHNV and CDR2 as YYDKDF (reference sequence). V lost 2 bases and J 0 bases, leaving 11 bases between the germline ends. The CDR3 DNA follows: TGTGCCACCAGCAGAAGGGCGGCGAGCTCCTACGAGCAGTACTTC. Protein product: CATSRRAASSYEQYF.

The chain recombines TRBV24-1 with TRBJ2-1; 8 nucleotides line up with TRBD2. CDR3 length: 17 residues. Trimming took 1 base from V and 7 from J; bases not matched to a gene: 11. Germline V gene data show CDR1 as KGHDR and CDR2 as SFDVKD. The DNA for the CDR3 is TGTGCCACCAGTGATTTAGACCGGGAGGGTCTTTGGAATGAGCAGTTCTTC. This sequence encodes CATSDLDREGLWNEQFF.

This clonotype came up a few times. The V gene is TRBV10-3, the J gene TRBJ1-2; possible D gene TRBD1, 5 bases. Germline CDR1 reads ENHRY; CDR2 reads SYGVKD. Trimming pared 2 bases from V and 0 bases from J, leaving 10 bases between. The CDR3 sequence is 15 residues long. CDR3: CAISEGGVTNYGYTF. CDR3 in DNA: TGTGCCATCAGTGAGGGGGGGGTTACTAACTATGGCTACACCTTC.

The V call is TRBV5-1, the J call TRBJ1-4; no clear D. Germline CDR1 and CDR2: SGHRS and YFSETQ. Trimming pared 4 bases from V and 6 bases from J, leaving 13 bases between. The CDR3 loop spans 14 amino acids. CDR3 region: CASSNDGEHEKLFF. For the CDR3, the DNA is TGCGCCAGCAGCAATGACGGGGAACATGAAAAACTGTTTTTT.

The chain joins TRBV10-3 to TRBJ2-1, with 11 bases fitting TRBD1. Losses at the gene ends were 8 bases for V and 6 bases for J; bases not matched to a gene: 3. This CDR3 is 13 amino acids long. Germline V gene lookup returns CDR1 ENHRY and CDR2 SYGVKD. The DNA for the CDR3 is TGTGCCATCCCCGGGACAGGGGGCAATGAGCAGTTCTTC. Translated, it gives CAIPGTGGNEQFF.

This clonotype has just one count. The gene calls are TRBV2 and TRBJ2-3; TRBD1 matches 7 bases. The CDR3 consists of 14 residues. CDR1 is SNHLY, CDR2 FYNNEI, per germline. Losses at the gene ends were 9 bases for V and 6 bases for J; bases not matched to a gene: 12. The CDR3 sequence: CASGGQVRSDTQYF. The CDR3 nucleotides are TGTGCCAGTGGTGGACAGGTCAGGAGCGATACGCAGTATTTT.

V and J are TRBV9 and TRBJ2-3, with a weak D call TRBD2 (6 bases). Germline V lookup: CDR1 SGDLS, CDR2 YYNGEE. CDR3 length equals 13 residues. V shed 4 bases and J shed 6 bases, with 12 bases lying between them. In DNA form, the CDR3 reads TGTGCCAGCAGCCCCCCCCGGGGGGATACGCAGTATTTT. This sequence encodes CASSPPRGDTQYF.

The genes are TRBV7-8 and TRBJ2-7, with 10 bases that match TRBD2. Germline CDR1 is SGHVS and CDR2 is FQNEAQ. This CDR3 spans 16 amino acids. Losses at the gene ends were 2 bases for V and 0 bases for J; bases not matched to a gene: 4. CDR3 nucleotides: TGTGCCAGCAGCTTAAATAGCGGGGGGCACTCCTACGAGCAGTACTTC. Encoded protein: CASSLNSGGHSYEQYF.

This clonotype was counted ten times or more. The chain uses TRBV9 and TRBJ2-5; 11 bases fit TRBD1. CDR3 length: 14 amino acids. Germline V gene sequence: CDR1 SGDLS, CDR2 YYNGEE. Losses at the gene ends were 3 bases for V and 4 bases for J; bases not matched to a gene: 2. The CDR3 region has the DNA TGTGCCAGCAGCGCAGGGACAGGGGGAGAGACCCAGTACTTC. This encodes CASSAGTGGETQYF.

This clonotype appeared many times. V is TRBV7-8 and J is TRBJ2-3; 11 bases map to TRBD2. V shed 4 bases, J shed 7 bases, and the junction held 7 bases outside the gene matches. This CDR3 has 15 residues. Per germline, CDR1 SGHVS and CDR2 FQNEAQ. In DNA, the CDR3 is TGTGCCAGCAGCTCCGTAGCGGGGGGGCGAAATACGCAGTATTTT. The encoded protein is CASSSVAGGRNTQYF.

The rearrangement links TRBV7-2 to TRBJ2-2; 8 bases agree with TRBD2. Trimming cost V 3 bases and J 12 bases; bases outside gene matches: 6. The CDR3 is 13 amino acids. CDR1 is SGHTA and CDR2 is FQGNSA in the germline V gene. CDR3 bases: TGTGCCAGCAGCTTTCGGGGGGGACTGAAGCTGTTTTTT. Protein product: CASSFRGGLKLFF.

V gene TRBV29-1 combines with J gene TRBJ1-1, with 8 bases identical to TRBD1. The CDR3 loop spans 15 amino acids. Germline CDR1 SQVTM, CDR2 ANQGSEA. The CDR3 nucleotides are TGCAGTGCCACCAGACAGGGGCCTACGAACACTGAAGCTTTCTTT. Its translation: CSATRQGPTNTEAFF.

The chain has TRBV7-9 and TRBJ1-1, with 7 bases fitting TRBD1. Germline CDR1 is SEHNR and CDR2 is FQNEAQ (reference sequence). The trim removed 2 bases at V and 9 bases at J, leaving 3 bases unmatched. The CDR3 loop spans 12 amino acids. This CDR3 is CASSLKGAQAFF. The CDR3 DNA reads TGTGCCAGCAGCTTAAAGGGGGCCCAAGCTTTCTTT.

This chain connects TRBV15 to TRBJ2-5; D gene unclear. Trimming cost V 0 bases and J 7 bases, with 0 bases left between them. Germline V lookup: CDR1 LNHNV, CDR2 YYDKDF (reference sequence). This CDR3 comprises 10 residues. CDR3 in DNA: TGTGCCACCAGCAGAGAGACCCAGTACTTC. Protein: CATSRETQYF.

CDR3 DNA sequence: TGTGCCAGCAGATTTAGGGGGGACGAGACCCAGTACTTC. It yields the protein CASRFRGDETQYF. The chain recombines TRBV13 with TRBJ2-5; TRBD1 or TRBD2 may be the D gene (6 bases each). Looked up from germline, CDR1 is PRHDT and CDR2 is FYEKMQ (reference sequence). V lost 6 bases to trimming and J lost 5 bases, with 13 bases between them. CDR3 length equals 13 residues.

The gene calls are TRBV29-1 and TRBJ1-2; 9 bases line up with TRBD1. J lost 14 bases, V lost 7 bases, and 17 bases had no gene match. This CDR3 has 13 amino acids. CDR1 is SQVTM, CDR2 ANQGSEA, per germline. CDR3 nucleotide sequence: TGCAGCGCTTACCTCCGGGACAGGGAGAGTGGAACCTTC. Translated, it gives CSAYLRDRESGTF.

This clonotype was observed a single time. As DNA, the CDR3 is TGTGCCAGCAGTGAGGGGGGACAGACGGGCTATGGCTACACCTTC. Its translation is CASSEGGQTGYGYTF. This chain links TRBV6-1 with TRBJ1-2; 7 nucleotides match TRBD1. The CDR3 runs 15 residues. Unmatched junction bases numbered 8, after V lost 3 bases and J lost 4 bases. Germline V lookup: CDR1 MNHNS, CDR2 SASEGT.

This clonotype was seen repeatedly, ten times or more. The chain carries TRBV3-1 and TRBJ1-6; unclear D gene. The germline V and J ends were trimmed by 1 base and 3 bases, with 10 bases remaining between them. CDR3 size: 16 residues. Per germline, CDR1 LGHDT and CDR2 YNNKEL (reference sequence). The CDR3 loop is CASSQGSGIYNSPLHF. DNA for the CDR3: TGTGCCAGCAGCCAAGGGAGCGGTATCTATAATTCACCCCTCCACTTT.

Only a few counts were recorded for this clonotype. This rearrangement joins TRBV7-8 to TRBJ2-7; TRBD1 agrees at 10 bases. This CDR3 contains 14 residues. J gave up 3 bases and V 4 bases, and 3 bases lay outside the gene matches. From germline, CDR1 is SGHVS and CDR2 FQNEAQ. For the CDR3, the DNA is TGTGCCAGCAGCTCGACAGGGGGCAGCTACGAGCAGTACTTC. This encodes CASSSTGGSYEQYF.